A selection of T cell receptor beta chains follows, all from one sample in a study of T cells in Graves' hyperthyroidism and ophthalmopathy. Via MiXCR, TCRdb re-called the multiplex PCR reads, giving one row per CDR3 protein. The sample has around 210,000 distinct CDR3 sequences, around a sixth seen once; the top ten hold roughly 49%. The sample consisted of blood. Every receptor here comes from a woman aged 45-59 years with Graves' hyperthyroidism. The CDR3 runs from the conserved cysteine through the conserved F or W. Clone size is not always given. Where it is, it says once, few, many or a class for expanded clones.

clone size,J gene,V gene,CDR3 protein
NA,TRBJ2-7,TRBV10-1,CASTAGGSYEQYF
few,TRBJ1-1,TRBV10-3,CAISEQGGDTEAFF
many,TRBJ2-1,TRBV11-2,CASLTDSSYNEQFF
NA,TRBJ2-2,TRBV5-1,CASSELVGGSTGELFF
NA,TRBJ2-5,TRBV29-1,CSVESPGLAGGPEWETQYF
NA,TRBJ2-2,TRBV29-1,CSVNLGTSGRFRDGELFF
few,TRBJ1-2,TRBV6-1,CASREGIYGYTF
NA,TRBJ2-5,TRBV28,CASSLIGVPETQYF
many,TRBJ1-1,TRBV12-3/TRBV12-4,CASSLGWNTEAFF
many,TRBJ2-1,TRBV11-2,CASSYSFAGASSYNEQFF
few,TRBJ2-7,TRBV6-1,CASKSTASRYEQYF
few,TRBJ2-2,TRBV20-1,CSAREVMTGLNTGELFF
many,TRBJ2-2,TRBV12-3/TRBV12-4,CASSPNRGGTGELFF
many,TRBJ1-5,TRBV7-3,CASSLSRDQPQHF
few,TRBJ1-4,TRBV18,CASSPLSRQNEKLFF
many,TRBJ1-1,TRBV20-1,CSANQGQFSARAFF
many,TRBJ1-1,TRBV5-1,CASKLVNQANTEAFF
many,TRBJ2-2,TRBV30,CAWSVMSNTGELFF
few,TRBJ2-1,TRBV4-2,CASSQESVRGGNNEQFF
NA,TRBJ1-5,TRBV18,CASSPGTNPEQPQHF
few,TRBJ1-6,TRBV27,CASRGGGGRLVSPLHF
medium-sized,TRBJ2-1,TRBV7-9,CASSLDVPSSYNEQFF
many,TRBJ2-7,TRBV29-1,CSVEEAADYEQYF
many,TRBJ2-3,TRBV27,CATQNSGEDTQYF
few,TRBJ1-2,TRBV15,CATSRVSTGDYGYTF
few,TRBJ2-5,TRBV19,CASSIAGATKTQYF
NA,TRBJ2-1,TRBV29-1,CSVPWRAYNEQFF
many,TRBJ2-7,TRBV6-1,CASREDRAPYEQYF
NA,TRBJ2-7,TRBV30,CAWNTVGGQGFSFGQYF
few,TRBJ2-7,TRBV27,CASETRGASYEQYF
many,TRBJ2-5,TRBV24-1,CATSDFGLGETQYF
many,TRBJ1-2,TRBV27,CASGPPGAYGYTF
few,TRBJ2-3,TRBV10-2,CATAGTSGRDTQYF
NA,TRBJ1-1,TRBV9,CASSVGTGTMNTEAFF
NA,TRBJ2-3,TRBV9,CASSVALLPDADTQYF
many,TRBJ2-7,TRBV20-1,CSARAAGTSGYEQYF
many,TRBJ2-7,TRBV6-1,CASSGERASYEQYF
NA,TRBJ2-2,TRBV7-9,CASSFSSEELFF
few,TRBJ1-2,TRBV6-5,CASSSAGGYTF
many,TRBJ2-1,TRBV29-1,CSVGTSLYNEQFF
NA,TRBJ2-5,TRBV5-1,CASSLVVPYQETQYF
NA,TRBJ2-7,TRBV5-1,CASSLPGGAYHEQYF
many,TRBJ1-4,TRBV7-9,CASSITTGQPNEKLFF
many,TRBJ1-4,TRBV30,CAWRTAYEKLFF
many,TRBJ2-3,TRBV11-1,CASSFLAGVDTQYF
many,TRBJ2-3,TRBV7-9,CASSPTGTPTDTQYF
many,TRBJ1-2,TRBV15,CATSRDPGYGYTF
NA,TRBJ2-3,TRBV19,CASSIDSRGRNTDTQYF
NA,TRBJ2-1,TRBV11-3,CASSQGLDRQFF
few,TRBJ2-7,TRBV10-2,CASVRGISYEQYF
many,TRBJ2-1,TRBV12-3/TRBV12-4,CASSLMQDNEQFF
NA,TRBJ1-1,TRBV19,CASADMNTEAFF
NA,TRBJ2-5,TRBV11-1,CASSHRDRSQETQYF
many,TRBJ2-3,TRBV7-8,CASSSPPGLAGGGDTQYF
NA,TRBJ2-1,TRBV20-1,CSAIVPGLASNEQFF